The 3 T cell receptor beta chains below all came from one sample that was sequenced in a study of cytomegalovirus exposure and HLA in healthy donors. The study ran its PCR with 60 Vbeta and 13 Jbeta primers. Clones were read by immunoSEQ multiplex PCR, and TCRdb kept only the in-frame ones, dropping some. This table holds 150,000 to 200,000 clones, roughly 88% found once. The sample taken for sequencing was PBMCs. The receptors here all came from a girl aged 2-10 years in good health and CMV-seropositive.

The genes are TRBV4-1 and TRBJ2-7; 7 bases are a match to TRBD1. From germline, CDR1 is MGHRA and CDR2 YSYEKL. The length of the CDR3 is 15 residues. Trimming took 4 bases from V and 0 from J; bases not matched to a gene: 6. The CDR3 region has the DNA TGCGCCAGCAGCCGAGACGGACAGGCCTCCTACGAGCAGTACTTC. This translates into CASSRDGQASYEQYF.

The V gene is TRBV5-5, the J gene TRBJ2-2; 7 nucleotides align to TRBD1. The trim removed 2 bases at V and 4 bases at J, leaving 5 bases unmatched. The CDR3 runs to 15 residues. CDR1 is SGHKS and CDR2 is YYEKEE in the germline V gene (reference sequence). Here the CDR3 reads CASSLATGTTGELFF. In DNA form, the CDR3 reads TGTGCCAGCAGCTTAGCGACAGGGACCACCGGGGAGCTGTTTTTT.

This clone came up once. This chain uses TRBV7-8 with TRBJ2-3; 7 positions agree with TRBD1. This CDR3 is built from 14 residues. The V gene end was trimmed by 1 base and the J gene end by 4 bases; junction bases not matched to a gene: 2. CDR1 SGHVS and CDR2 FQNEAQ come from the germline V gene. DNA of the CDR3: TGTGCCAGCAGCTTAGGACAGGGAGCAGATACGCAGTATTTT. The encoded protein is CASSLGQGADTQYF. Looking up the rest from reference TRBV7-8 and TRBJ2-3 gives the full variable domain: GAGVSQSPRYKVAKRGQDVALRCDPISGHVSLFWYQQALGQGPEFLTYFQNEAQLDKSGLPSDRFFAERPEGSVSTLKIQRTQQEDSAVYLCASSLGQGADTQYFGPGTRLTVL.